The 32 T cell receptor beta chains below were found in one sample sequenced in a study of T cell repertoires in cytomegalovirus infection. MiXCR, run by TCRdb on the reads, gives a single entry per CDR3 protein. Of a few hundred thousand distinct CDR3 sequences in the sample, 9.5% were seen once. Sequencing used PBMCs. Receptor source: a human donor in good health (CMV status not recorded). Some clones in this sample may be carry-over from other donors' samples.

This clonotype was detected ten times or more. The V gene is TRBV6-2 or TRBV6-3, the J gene TRBJ2-3; 14 positions match TRBD2. J was trimmed by 5 bases and V by 5 bases; bases with no gene match: 6. CDR3 size: 16 residues. The germline gives CDR1 MNHEY, CDR2 SVGEGT. CDR3 nucleotide sequence: TGTGCCAGCAGTCCTCGACTAGCGGGGGGGAAAGATACGCAGTATTTT. It specifies CASSPRLAGGKDTQYF.

In this sample, this clonotype turned up many times. The V and J genes are TRBV7-8 and TRBJ2-1; perhaps TRBD2 as D (6 bases). The CDR3 has 18 residues. CDR1 SGHVS and CDR2 FQNEAQ come from the germline V gene. V was shortened by 5 bases and J by 7 bases, with 27 bases between the two germline ends. The CDR3 loop reads CASSRNLRTGVLRNEQFF. CDR3 DNA sequence: TGTGCCAGCAGCCGGAACCTAAGGACGGGAGTACTAAGGAATGAGCAGTTCTTC.

V gene TRBV9 combines with J gene TRBJ1-6, with TRBD1 as a possible D gene (5 bases). This CDR3 comprises 15 residues. Germline V gene sequence: CDR1 SGDLS, CDR2 YYNGEE. V was clipped by 0 bases and J by 9 bases, with 13 bases between them. CDR3 sequence: CASSVGGRDISPLHF. Written as DNA, the CDR3 is TGTGCCAGCAGCGTAGGTGGCAGGGATATTTCACCCCTCCACTTT.

This clonotype came up a few times. This sequence joins TRBV6-2 or TRBV6-3 and TRBJ2-3, with unresolved D. The V end was cut by 6 bases, the J end by 1 base, with 8 bases between. Germline V CDR1 and CDR2: MNHEY, SVGEGT. The CDR3 runs 13 residues. This chain's CDR3 is CASRPPGTDTQYF. The CDR3 coding sequence is TGTGCCAGCAGACCGCCCGGCACAGATACGCAGTATTTT.

This chain joins TRBV6-2 or TRBV6-3 and TRBJ2-1; the D is unclear. V shed 4 bases and J shed 0 bases, with 10 bases lying between them. The germline V gene encodes CDR1 MNHEY and CDR2 SVGEGT. This CDR3 comprises 15 residues. The CDR3 is CASSLGLRSYNEQFF. The CDR3, as DNA: TGTGCCAGCAGTTTAGGGCTCCGCTCCTACAATGAGCAGTTCTTC.

This clonotype has a count of ten or more. The gene calls are TRBV12-3 or TRBV12-4 and TRBJ1-3; D call uncertain. The CDR3 contains 13 residues. The V end lost 3 bases, the J end lost 0 bases, and 3 bases lay between the germline ends. CDR3 DNA sequence: TGTGCCAGCAGTTTTTCCTCTGGAAACACCATATATTTT. Translation: CASSFSSGNTIYF.

This clonotype was recorded many times. The rearrangement joins TRBV7-2 to TRBJ2-1; 8 nucleotides match TRBD2. The germline gives CDR1 SGHTA, CDR2 FQGNSA. The ends lost 4 bases at V and 4 bases at J; junction bases unmatched: 9. This CDR3 has 16 residues. This CDR3 reads CASSWGGSGSYNEQFF. CDR3 sequence (DNA): TGTGCCAGCAGCTGGGGGGGAAGCGGGAGTTACAATGAGCAGTTCTTC.

This clonotype was seen repeatedly, ten times or more. The V call is TRBV7-2, the J call TRBJ2-7; perhaps TRBD1 as D (7 bases). With 5 bases removed from V and 3 bases from J, the gap between germline ends came to 14 bases. Per the germline V gene, CDR1 is SGHTA and CDR2 is FQGNSA. The CDR3 loop spans 14 amino acids. This CDR3 is CASSLRQGGYEQYF. Written as DNA, the CDR3 is TGTGCCAGCAGCCTCCGACAGGGAGGCTACGAGCAGTACTTC. Using reference TRBV7-2 and TRBJ2-7 for the parts outside the CDR3, the full variable domain is GAGVSQSPSNKVTEKGKDVELRCDPISGHTALYWYRQSLGQGLEFLIYFQGNSAPDKSGLPSDRFSAERTGGSVSTLTIQRTQQEDSAVYLCASSLRQGGYEQYFGPGTRLTVT.

This clonotype was seen only a few times. This sequence joins TRBV28 and TRBJ2-2; possibly TRBD2 for D (5 bases). The CDR3 sequence is 14 residues long. Germline lookup yields CDR1 MDHEN and CDR2 SYDVKM. V gave up 6 bases and J gave up 6 bases, with 14 bases separating them. The CDR3 coding sequence is TGTGCCAGCAGGTACACGTCGGGGTCCGGGGAGCTGTTTTTT. This translates into CASRYTSGSGELFF.

Many counts were recorded for this clonotype. V usage is TRBV7-2 and J usage is TRBJ2-2; D gene unclear. Trimming stripped 1 base from V and 7 bases from J, with 10 bases between. Germline V gene data show CDR1 as SGHTA and CDR2 as FQGNSA. The CDR3 contains 14 residues. Here the CDR3 reads CASSLDLSHGELFF. CDR3 bases: TGTGCCAGCAGCTTAGACCTGTCCCACGGGGAGCTGTTTTTT.

This clonotype was found a few times. The V and J genes are TRBV5-1 and TRBJ1-2; a weak D match, TRBD1 (5 bases). The CDR3 is 16 amino acids. CDR1 is SGHRS and CDR2 is YFSETQ in the germline V gene. V lost 0 bases and J 8 bases, leaving 20 bases between the germline ends. The CDR3 sequence: CASSLDTQRTTEGYTF. The CDR3 coding sequence is TGCGCCAGCAGCTTGGACACTCAGAGGACAACGGAAGGCTACACCTTC.

To note about this clonotype: One end of the junction fails to match germline, which may point to a read error. V gene TRBV12-3 or TRBV12-4 combines with J gene TRBJ2-5; perhaps TRBD2 as D (5 bases). The CDR3 extends over 14 amino acids. The CDR3 DNA follows: TGTGCCAGCAGGTTAGGACTCGACCAAGAGACCCAGTACTTC. Residues: CASRLGLDQETQYF.

The sample holds a few counts of this clonotype. CDR3 amino acids: CASSLGSVQRSEQFF. The CDR3 DNA follows: TGTGCCAGCAGCTTAGGGAGCGTTCAGCGTTCTGAGCAGTTCTTC. The J gene is TRBJ2-1, the V gene TRBV7-3; maybe TRBD2 (5 bases). The germline V gene has CDR1 SGHTA and CDR2 FQGTGA. The length of the CDR3 is 15 residues. Trimming stripped 2 bases from V and 9 bases from J, with 17 bases between.

This clonotype was seen many times. The chain uses TRBV7-2 and TRBJ2-5; 8 bases line up with TRBD1. The trim removed 1 base at V and 5 bases at J, leaving 6 bases unmatched. Germline V gives CDR1 SGHTA, CDR2 FQGNSA. This CDR3 has 15 amino acids. CDR3 coding DNA: TGTGCCAGCAGCTTAGAACAGGGGGTGGGGGAGACCCAGTACTTC. Protein product: CASSLEQGVGETQYF. The entire variable domain, with the rest obtained from reference TRBV7-2 and TRBJ2-5, is as follows: GAGVSQSPSNKVTEKGKDVELRCDPISGHTALYWYRQSLGQGLEFLIYFQGNSAPDKSGLPSDRFSAERTGGSVSTLTIQRTQQEDSAVYLCASSLEQGVGETQYFGPGTRLLVL.

V gene TRBV7-2 combines with J gene TRBJ2-1; 8 bases align to TRBD1. This CDR3 has 15 residues. Germline V lookup: CDR1 SGHTA, CDR2 FQGNSA. V shed 0 bases, J shed 6 bases, and the junction held 4 bases outside the gene matches. Written as DNA, the CDR3 is TGTGCCAGCAGCTTAGCGGGACAGGTCCCCAATGAGCAGTTCTTC. Amino acids: CASSLAGQVPNEQFF.

The CDR3 sequence: CSAPPGLAGVEQYF. The CDR3 DNA reads as TGCAGTGCTCCCCCGGGGCTAGCGGGAGTTGAGCAGTACTTC. The chain has TRBV20-1 and TRBJ2-7; 10 positions agree with TRBD2. Germline values: CDR1 DFQATT, CDR2 SNEGSKA (reference sequence). This CDR3 spans 14 amino acids. J lost 7 bases, V lost 5 bases, and 11 bases had no gene match.

There are a few counts of this clonotype. The rearrangement joins TRBV28 to TRBJ1-1, with D possibly being TRBD1 (6 bases). V was trimmed by 7 bases and J by 4 bases, leaving 16 bases between them. CDR3 length: 14 amino acids. The germline CDR1 and CDR2 sequences are MDHEN and SYDVKM. The CDR3 region is CASTWGLGATEAFF. The CDR3 coding sequence is TGTGCCAGCACCTGGGGATTGGGGGCCACTGAAGCTTTCTTT.

The J gene is TRBJ1-3, the V gene TRBV25-1, with D hard to call. V was shortened by 8 bases and J by 1 base, with 9 bases between the two germline ends. The CDR3 is made up of 13 amino acids. Germline values: CDR1 MGHDK, CDR2 SYGVNS. The CDR3 spells CASAPGSGNTIYF. CDR3 nucleotide sequence: TGTGCCAGCGCACCTGGATCTGGAAACACCATATATTTT.

The chain joins TRBV5-6 to TRBJ1-4; possibly TRBD1 for D (6 bases). Germline values: CDR1 SGHDT, CDR2 YYEEEE. The CDR3 loop spans 14 amino acids. The germline V and J ends were trimmed by 9 bases and 6 bases, with 18 bases remaining between them. CDR3 protein: CATAQGIFDEKLFF. CDR3 DNA: TGTGCCACAGCCCAGGGGATATTCGATGAAAAACTGTTTTTT.

In this sample, this clonotype turned up many times. The J gene is TRBJ2-7, the V gene TRBV10-3, with D perhaps TRBD2 (5 bases). V lost 0 bases to trimming and J lost 0 bases, with 15 bases between them. This CDR3 contains 17 residues. CDR1 and CDR2 (germline): ENHRY, SYGVKD. CDR3 residues: CAISESRRAESSYEQYF. CDR3 sequence (DNA): TGTGCCATCAGTGAGTCGAGGCGGGCAGAGAGCTCCTACGAGCAGTACTTC.

This clonotype occurred a few times. The chain is built from TRBV2 and TRBJ2-2; 13 bases are a match to TRBD2. CDR1 is SNHLY, CDR2 FYNNEI, per germline. Trimming took 2 bases from V and 4 from J; bases not matched to a gene: 7. The CDR3 covers 18 residues. This chain's CDR3 is CASSEPGLAGEGTGELFF. CDR3 in DNA: TGTGCCAGCAGTGAACCTGGACTAGCGGGAGAAGGCACCGGGGAGCTGTTTTTT.

With respect to this clonotype: Possible read error: a much larger clone is one base away. The genes are TRBV7-2 and TRBJ1-1, with 8 bases lining up with TRBD1. Germline V gene sequence: CDR1 SGHTA, CDR2 FQGNSA. The junction had 4 bases not matched to a gene; V was cut back by 1 base and J by 3 bases. The CDR3 has 15 residues. CDR3 amino acids: CASSLGPGGYTEAFF. The CDR3 bases are TGTGCCAGCAGCTTAGGCCCAGGGGGCTACACTGAAGCTTTCTTT.

This clonotype was detected many times. The rearrangement links TRBV2 to TRBJ2-6; 8 bases are shared with TRBD2. The CDR3 is made up of 18 amino acids. Germline CDR1 SNHLY, CDR2 FYNNEI. The V and J ends lost 4 bases and 0 bases, in that order; junction bases with no gene match: 8. CDR3 residues: CASSGLIGRGSGANVLTF. The CDR3 DNA reads TGTGCCAGCAGTGGTCTGATCGGGAGGGGCTCTGGGGCCAACGTCCTGACTTTC.

As to this clonotype: Germline and junction disagree at one end, which may indicate a read error. V and J are TRBV2 and TRBJ2-2, with TRBD2 matching over 11 bases. CDR1 SNHLY and CDR2 FYNNEI come from the germline V gene. CDR3 length equals 15 residues. The CDR3 coding sequence is TGTGCCAGCACCGAACTAGCGGGAGTTACCGGGGAGCCGTTTTTT. Translation: CASTELAGVTGEPFF.

Many counts were recorded for this clonotype. The CDR3 loop is CASSLDGGGADTQYF. Written as DNA, the CDR3 is TGTGCCAGCAGCTTGGACGGGGGGGGCGCAGATACGCAGTATTTT. The rearrangement joins TRBV5-5 to TRBJ2-3; 8 nucleotides align to TRBD2. This CDR3 has 15 residues. From germline, CDR1 is SGHKS and CDR2 YYEKEE (reference sequence). V gave up 0 bases and J gave up 4 bases; unmatched junction bases: 4.

The chain joins TRBV11-2 to TRBJ2-7; D not resolved. Germline CDR1 and CDR2: SGHAT and FQNNGV. CDR3 length: 13 residues. With 11 bases removed from V and 0 bases from J, the gap between germline ends came to 14 bases. The CDR3 sequence: CAATQDYSYEQYF. The CDR3 nucleotides are TGTGCCGCCACTCAGGATTACTCCTACGAGCAGTACTTC.

The count of this clonotype is one. Since a much larger clone is just one base distant, this may be a read error. The CDR3 carries no conserved terminal phenylalanine or tryptophan, so it likely arises from a read error. CDR3 residues: CASSFWGLAVTYNEQFL. In DNA, the CDR3 is TGTGCCAGCAGTTTTTGGGGTCTAGCGGTGACCTACAATGAGCAGTTCCTC. This chain joins TRBV12-3 or TRBV12-4 and TRBJ2-1; 7 nucleotides match TRBD2. The CDR3 is made up of 17 amino acids. V lost 3 bases to trimming and J lost 2 bases; unmatched junction nucleotides: 10.

In this sample, this clonotype turned up many times. The chain carries TRBV12-3 or TRBV12-4 and TRBJ1-6; D gene ambiguous. V lost 1 base to trimming and J lost 5 bases, with 6 bases between them. This CDR3 comprises 14 residues. The CDR3 sequence: CASSLDTNNSPLHF. The CDR3 DNA sequence: TGTGCCAGCAGTTTAGACACCAATAATTCACCCCTCCACTTT.

CDR3 region: CASSPGRGNSPLHF. The CDR3 DNA reads as TGTGCCAGCTCACCCGGACGGGGGAATTCACCCCTCCACTTT. The chain employs TRBV18 and TRBJ1-6; D might be TRBD1 (5 bases). This CDR3 is 14 amino acids long. V dropped 3 bases and J dropped 7 bases, with 10 bases sitting between them. Germline CDR1 KGHSH, CDR2 LQKENI.

Ten or more counts support this clonotype. The chain recombines TRBV7-2 with TRBJ2-2; 7 bases line up with TRBD2. This CDR3 has 15 amino acids. V lost 4 bases and J lost 1; bases outside the gene matches: 3. CDR1 and CDR2 (germline): SGHTA, FQGNSA. The DNA of the CDR3 is TGTGCCAGCAGCTGGCGGGAGAGGAACACCGGGGAGCTGTTTTTT. Amino acids: CASSWRERNTGELFF.

The V gene is TRBV12-3 or TRBV12-4, the J gene TRBJ2-5, with D tentatively TRBD1 or TRBD2 (5 bases each). V was clipped by 6 bases and J by 5 bases, with 10 bases between them. CDR3 size: 12 residues. DNA of the CDR3: TGTGCCAGCAGCCTGGGGGTTGAGACCCAGTACTTC. Translation gives CASSLGVETQYF.

The CDR3 is CASSDGTGGNEQFF. CDR3 sequence (DNA): TGTGCCAGCAGTGACGGGACAGGGGGCAATGAGCAGTTCTTC. This sequence joins TRBV6-4 and TRBJ2-1; 11 bases match TRBD1. The CDR3 loop spans 14 amino acids. V shed 2 bases and J 6 bases; nucleotides not matched to a gene: 0. From germline, CDR1 is MRHNA and CDR2 SNTAGT.